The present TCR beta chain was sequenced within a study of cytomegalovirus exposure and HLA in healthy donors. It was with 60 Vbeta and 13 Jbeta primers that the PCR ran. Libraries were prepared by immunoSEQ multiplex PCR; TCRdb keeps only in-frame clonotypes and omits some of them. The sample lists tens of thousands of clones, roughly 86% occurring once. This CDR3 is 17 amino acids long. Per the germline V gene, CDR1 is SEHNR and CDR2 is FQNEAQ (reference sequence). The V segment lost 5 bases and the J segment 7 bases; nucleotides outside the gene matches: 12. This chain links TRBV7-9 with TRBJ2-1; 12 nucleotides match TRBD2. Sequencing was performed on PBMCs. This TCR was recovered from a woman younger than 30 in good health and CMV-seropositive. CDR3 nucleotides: TGTGCCAGCAGCCTGACTAGCGGGAGCTTATTTGATAATGAGCAGTTCTTC. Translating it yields CASSLTSGSLFDNEQFF.